What follows are 29 T cell receptor beta chains derived from one specimen sequenced in a study of regulatory T cells in long-lasting Graves disease. Time point in this sample: newly diagnosed GD, antithyroid drugs for less than 3 months. RNA isolated from PBMCs was used to make the TCR library. CDR3 regions were amplified by Arm-PCR using iRepertoire HTBI primers to build TCR beta libraries. MiXCR was run by TCRdb on the multiplex PCR reads, yielding one entry per CDR3 protein. The data contain approximately 400,000 distinct CDR3 sequences, more than 12% of them singletons. Separately, the same data were catalogued under a study of T cells in Graves' hyperthyroidism and ophthalmopathy.

The sample in question was peripheral blood mononuclear cells (PBMCs), obtained at new diagnosis, from a patient treated with antithyroid drugs. Source of these receptors: a woman aged 30 to 39 with Graves disease.

This clonotype has ten or more counts. The chain has TRBV3-1 and TRBJ1-1; 7 bases match TRBD1. The V gene's germline CDR1 is LGHDT and CDR2 YNNKEL (reference sequence). V lost 3 bases, J lost 0 bases, and 4 bases stayed unmatched. The CDR3 has 15 amino acids. CDR3 protein: CASSHRTGMNTEAFF. The CDR3 region has the DNA TGTGCCAGCAGCCATCGGACAGGTATGAACACTGAAGCTTTCTTT.

This clonotype was recorded a few times. The chain carries TRBV10-3 and TRBJ1-5; tentatively, D is TRBD1 (5 bases). CDR3 size: 14 residues. Deletions cut 2 bases from V and 6 bases from J, with 11 bases between. The germline gives CDR1 ENHRY, CDR2 SYGVKD. The CDR3 sequence: CAISELGGAQPQHF. DNA of the CDR3: TGTGCCATCAGTGAGCTCGGAGGGGCTCAGCCCCAGCATTTT.

The CDR3 DNA reads TGTGCCAGCGGATCGGGCCCACTAGTCGGTGCGGCTGAGCAGTACTTC. Protein: CASGSGPLVGAAEQYF. The chain links TRBV2 to TRBJ2-5; weak D call: TRBD2 (5 bases). The CDR3 covers 16 residues. Deletions cut 8 bases from V and 11 bases from J, with 30 bases between. The germline V gene encodes CDR1 SNHLY and CDR2 FYNNEI.

The table lists this clonotype with many counts. The CDR3 nucleotides are TGTGCCAGTATAAGGTCGCCGGCACGGGTCGATAAAACTGAAGCTTTCTTT. Protein product: CASIRSPARVDKTEAFF. The chain couples TRBV19 to TRBJ1-1; D ambiguous. The germline V gene has CDR1 LNHDA and CDR2 SQIVND (reference sequence). This CDR3 is built from 17 residues. Trimming took 7 bases from V and 5 from J, leaving 26 bases between them.

The CDR3 region is CASGLGADSYNEQFF. The DNA for the CDR3 is TGTGCTAGTGGTTTAGGGGCAGACTCCTACAATGAGCAGTTCTTC. The chain uses TRBV12-5 and TRBJ2-1, with D tentatively TRBD1 (5 bases). Germline V CDR1 and CDR2: LGHNT, FRNRAP. The V end was cut by 3 bases, the J end by 0 bases, with 9 bases between. The CDR3 has 15 amino acids.

The V gene is TRBV27, the J gene TRBJ2-7, with TRBD1 matching 10 bases. The germline CDR1 and CDR2 sequences are MNHEY and SMNVEV (reference sequence). V lost 2 bases, J lost 1 base, and 5 bases stayed unmatched. There are 16 residues in the CDR3. CDR3 DNA sequence: TGTGCCAGCAGTTTACGGGACAGGGGTAGGTCCTACGAGCAGTACTTC. Residues: CASSLRDRGRSYEQYF.

This clonotype was picked up many times. The CDR3 DNA is TGTGCCAGCCGTACGGGAGTGGGAACAGATACGCAGTATTTT. Protein product: CASRTGVGTDTQYF. This rearrangement joins TRBV6-1 to TRBJ2-3, with D possibly TRBD2 on 6 matching bases. The CDR3 totals 14 residues. The germline V and J ends were trimmed by 8 bases and 3 bases, with 15 bases remaining between them. Germline values: CDR1 MNHNS, CDR2 SASEGT.

This clonotype was observed at least ten times. The chain employs TRBV30 and TRBJ2-5; D gene uncertain. Germline-derived CDR1 and CDR2 are GTSNPN and SVGIG (reference sequence). The CDR3 length is 15 residues. Trimming removed 2 bases at V and 5 bases at J, with 18 bases between. The CDR3 nucleotides read TGTGCCTGGAGTTTACTCCCCGACTCCTGGGAGACCCAGTACTTC. This gives the protein CAWSLLPDSWETQYF.

This clonotype was recorded at least ten times. V usage is TRBV19 and J usage is TRBJ1-2, with 7 nucleotides matching TRBD1. The CDR3 runs to 12 residues. The V gene end was trimmed by 7 bases and the J gene end by 8 bases; junction bases not matched to a gene: 7. Germline V gives CDR1 LNHDA, CDR2 SQIVND (reference sequence). CDR3 in amino acids: CASTQGGVGYTF. CDR3 in DNA: TGTGCCAGTACCCAAGGGGGCGTCGGCTACACCTTC.

V and J are TRBV30 and TRBJ1-3, with a possible D match to TRBD1 (5 bases). The CDR3 consists of 13 residues. Germline lookup yields CDR1 GTSNPN and CDR2 SVGIG (reference sequence). The ends were cut back, 6 bases at V and 4 bases at J, with 13 bases in the middle. The CDR3 is CACSWGSGNTIYF. CDR3 bases: TGTGCCTGCAGTTGGGGGTCGGGAAACACCATATATTTT.

This clonotype has ten or more counts. The V gene is TRBV5-1, the J gene TRBJ1-2, with 7 bases matching TRBD1. This CDR3 is 16 amino acids long. V lost 4 bases to trimming and J lost 0 bases; unmatched junction nucleotides: 9. Germline CDR1 and CDR2: SGHRS and YFSETQ. The CDR3 DNA reads TGCGCCAGCAGCACCGGACAGGCCCTTTCTAACTATGGCTACACCTTC. Encoded protein: CASSTGQALSNYGYTF.

The V gene is TRBV5-1, the J gene TRBJ2-7, with a tentative D call TRBD2 (5 bases). The CDR3 length is 16 residues. Germline values: CDR1 SGHRS, CDR2 YFSETQ. V dropped 4 bases and J dropped 3 bases, with 20 bases sitting between them. The CDR3 reads CASSPEPASGSYEQYF. The CDR3, as DNA: TGCGCCAGCAGCCCGGAACCAGCCTCTGGGAGCTACGAGCAGTACTTC.

This clonotype was counted ten times or more. The CDR3 sequence is CASRFYNEQFF. For the CDR3, the DNA is TGTGCCAGCCGATTCTACAATGAGCAGTTCTTC. The chain recombines TRBV5-8 with TRBJ2-1; no definite D call. The V and J ends lost 7 bases and 3 bases respectively, with 5 bases between them. This CDR3 spans 11 amino acids. Per germline, CDR1 SGHTS and CDR2 YDEGEE.

As for this clonotype: Mismatch with germline at one junction end may stem from a read error. This chain uses TRBV3-1 with TRBJ2-3; D gene ambiguous. CDR1 and CDR2 from the germline V gene are LGHDT and YNNKEL (reference sequence). The CDR3 is 14 residues long. CDR3 amino acids: CAGSQDRATDTQYF. In DNA, the CDR3 is TGTGCCGGCAGCCAAGATAGGGCCACAGATACGCAGTATTTT.

This clonotype was detected ten times or more. V is TRBV20-1 and J is TRBJ2-1; tentative D call: TRBD1 (5 bases). The germline gives CDR1 DFQATT, CDR2 SNEGSKA (reference sequence). V lost 5 bases to trimming and J lost 9 bases, with 23 bases between them. This CDR3 spans 15 amino acids. CDR3: CSAPGRSWGRLEQFF. DNA for the CDR3: TGCAGTGCTCCCGGCCGGAGCTGGGGCCGGCTTGAGCAGTTCTTC.

This clonotype came up many times. V is TRBV15 and J is TRBJ1-5; weak D call: TRBD1 (6 bases). Germline V gene sequence: CDR1 LNHNV, CDR2 YYDKDF (reference sequence). Trimming removed 0 bases from V and 1 base from J, with 7 bases in between. The CDR3 is 15 residues long. Written as DNA, the CDR3 is TGTGCCACCAGCAGAGATACAGGGAGCAATCAGCCCCAGCATTTT. This encodes CATSRDTGSNQPQHF. The full variable domain, its missing parts supplied by reference TRBV15 and TRBJ1-5, is DAMVIQNPRYQVTQFGKPVTLSCSQTLNHNVMYWYQQKSSQAPKLLFHYYDKDFNNEADTPDNFQSRRPNTSFCFLDIRSPGLGDTAMYLCATSRDTGSNQPQHFGDGTRLSIL.

This clonotype was observed a handful of times. The genes are TRBV6-1 and TRBJ2-7, with 7 bases matching TRBD1. CDR1 and CDR2 (germline): MNHNS, SASEGT. The CDR3 totals 13 residues. Trimming took 6 bases from V and 7 from J; bases not matched to a gene: 9. The CDR3 here is CASRFPGQREQYF. For the CDR3, the DNA is TGTGCCAGCAGATTCCCGGGACAGAGGGAGCAGTACTTC.

As to this clonotype: This clone may be a read error of a much larger clone one base away. V and J are TRBV11-3 and TRBJ2-7; the D gene is possibly TRBD2 (6 bases). This CDR3 is 15 amino acids long. CDR1 and CDR2 (germline): SGHNT, YENEEA. Trimming removed 8 bases from V and 4 bases from J, with 21 bases in between. The DNA for the CDR3 is TGTGCCAGCGGCCCACGGACGGAGGGGTGGTACGAGCAGTACTTC. Protein sequence: CASGPRTEGWYEQYF. Combining the CDR3 with reference TRBV11-3 and TRBJ2-7 gives the whole variable domain EAGVVQSPRYKIIEKKQPVAFWCNPISGHNTLYWYLQNLGQGPELLIRYENEEAVDDSQLPKDRFSAERLKGVDSTLKIQPAELGDSAVYLCASGPRTEGWYEQYFGPGTRLTVT.

The chain links TRBV9 to TRBJ2-1, with D maybe TRBD1 (6 bases). Germline-derived CDR1 and CDR2 are SGDLS and YYNGEE. Trimming stripped 3 bases from V and 2 bases from J, with 15 bases between. The CDR3 covers 16 residues. The CDR3 is CASSGPRDTTYNEQFF. The CDR3 bases are TGTGCCAGCAGCGGGCCACGGGACACGACCTACAATGAGCAGTTCTTC.

This clonotype was counted ten times or more. The chain couples TRBV27 to TRBJ2-7; TRBD1 is a possible D gene (6 bases). Germline values: CDR1 MNHEY, CDR2 SMNVEV (reference sequence). V lost 4 bases and J 2 bases, leaving 12 bases between the germline ends. This CDR3 is 14 amino acids long. CDR3 in DNA: TGTGCCAGCAGTTCAGACAGGTTCCCCTACGAGCAGTACTTC. Its translation: CASSSDRFPYEQYF.

This clonotype showed up many times. The chain joins TRBV28 to TRBJ2-6, with a possible D match to TRBD2 (5 bases). The germline V gene has CDR1 MDHEN and CDR2 SYDVKM. The CDR3 consists of 14 residues. V was cut by 5 bases and J by 3 bases, with 8 bases left in between. The CDR3 loop reads CASSPRDGANVLTF. CDR3 in DNA: TGTGCCAGCAGTCCGAGGGATGGGGCCAACGTCCTGACTTTC.

This clonotype came up a few times. For the CDR3, the DNA is TGTGCCAGTAGTGGACAGGGGGCTGTGAACACTGAAGCTTTCTTT. Translating gives CASSGQGAVNTEAFF. V usage is TRBV19 and J usage is TRBJ1-1, with 11 bases matching TRBD1. Germline CDR1 reads LNHDA; CDR2 reads SQIVND (reference sequence). V trimming: 5 bases; J trimming: 0 bases; junction bases outside the gene matches: 2. The length of the CDR3 is 15 residues. Looking up the rest from reference TRBV19 and TRBJ1-1 gives the full variable domain: DGGITQSPKYLFRKEGQNVTLSCEQNLNHDAMYWYRQDPGQGLRLIYYSQIVNDFQKGDIAEGYSVSREKKESFPLTVTSAQKNPTAFYLCASSGQGAVNTEAFFGQGTRLTVV.

The chain recombines TRBV29-1 with TRBJ2-3; no clear D. Trimming cost V 4 bases and J 2 bases, with 22 bases left between them. This CDR3 has 17 residues. The germline gives CDR1 SQVTM, CDR2 ANQGSEA. The CDR3: CSVVVLWTDKITDTQYF. The CDR3 DNA is TGCAGCGTTGTAGTTCTGTGGACCGACAAAATCACAGATACGCAGTATTTT.

The gene calls are TRBV7-2 and TRBJ1-5; the match to TRBD1 covers 7 bases. The CDR3 has 15 amino acids. CDR1 and CDR2 (germline): SGHTA, FQGNSA. Germline trimming cut 6 bases from V and 3 bases from J; bases unmatched to any gene: 8. The CDR3 coding sequence is TGTGCCAGCAGGTTCGACAGGGCGCTCAATCAGCCCCAGCATTTT. Its protein is CASRFDRALNQPQHF.

This clonotype was picked up a small number of times. The chain couples TRBV10-1 to TRBJ1-2, with D maybe TRBD1 (5 bases). CDR1 WNHNN and CDR2 SYGVQD come from the germline V gene (reference sequence). V shed 5 bases and J shed 4 bases, with 11 bases lying between them. The CDR3 is 13 amino acids. CDR3 bases: TGCGCCAGCAGTCAGGACATCAGCTATGGCTACACCTTC. This translates into CASSQDISYGYTF.

With regard to this clonotype: The conserved phenylalanine or tryptophan normally closing the CDR3 is absent here, so this likely arose from a read error. The DNA is omitted, as the CDR3 cannot be located on it reliably, and the CDR3 follows TCRdb's listing. The rearrangement joins TRBV10-3 to TRBJ2-3; the tabulated D call, TRBD2, remains unverified against the DNA. Inclusive of both ends, the CDR3 amounts to 12 amino acids. CDR1 and CDR2 from the germline V gene are ENHRY and SYGVKD. The CDR3 protein is CAISGRLAALYL.

On this clonotype itself: The junction departs from the called germline gene at one end, perhaps through a read error. The chain employs TRBV12-3 or TRBV12-4 and TRBJ1-1; no firm D call. The CDR3 has 13 amino acids. CDR3 region: CATSSAVNTEAFF. In DNA, the CDR3 is TGTGCCACCAGTTCTGCAGTGAACACTGAAGCTTTCTTT.

This clonotype appeared many times. V usage is TRBV12-3 or TRBV12-4 and J usage is TRBJ1-2; D might be TRBD1 (6 bases). The germline V and J ends were trimmed by 6 bases and 0 bases, with 20 bases remaining between them. The CDR3 extends over 17 amino acids. As DNA, the CDR3 is TGTGCCAGCAGCCCCATGCCCGGACAGCGAGCTAACTATGGCTACACCTTC. It is translated as CASSPMPGQRANYGYTF.

This clonotype was counted many times. This chain connects TRBV6-1 to TRBJ1-4, with TRBD1 as a possible D gene (5 bases). Germline lookup yields CDR1 MNHNS and CDR2 SASEGT. Trimming stripped 10 bases from V and 8 bases from J, with 17 bases between. The CDR3 is 13 residues long. CDR3 region: CAISRRGGEKLFF. The DNA of the CDR3 is TGTGCCATTAGCAGAAGGGGAGGGGAAAAACTGTTTTTT.